A selection of T cell receptor beta chains follows, all from one sample in a study of T cells in Graves' hyperthyroidism and ophthalmopathy. MiXCR, run by TCRdb on the multiplex PCR reads, gives a single entry per CDR3 protein. The sample lists fewer than 600,000 distinct CDR3 sequences; approximately 15% were seen once. Sequencing was performed on blood. The receptors stem from a woman aged 18-30 years with Graves' hyperthyroidism. Each CDR3 is given without its conserved first and last residue. The listing skips clone size in some rows; elsewhere it reads once, few, many or a size class.

clone size: many
V gene: TRBV24-1
CDR3 protein: ATSDLDRPYGYT

clone size: few
V gene: TRBV6-2/TRBV6-3
CDR3 protein: ASSRTSGRVINTGELF

clone size: few
V gene: TRBV19
CDR3 protein: ASSITVEGEKLF

clone size: many
V gene: TRBV5-1
CDR3 protein: ASSQSMDRGTGNTIY

clone size: many
V gene: TRBV3-1
CDR3 protein: ASSLNRGGYGETQY

clone size: few
V gene: TRBV25-1
CDR3 protein: ASSPAFGTGGFFEKLF

clone size: NA
V gene: TRBV9
CDR3 protein: ANARGIQFQETQY

clone size: many
V gene: TRBV3-1
CDR3 protein: ASSQLTTYEQF

clone size: NA
V gene: TRBV12-3/TRBV12-4
CDR3 protein: ASSLTVGPYEQY

clone size: NA
V gene: TRBV4-1
CDR3 protein: TSSQDPQGGDEQF

clone size: NA
V gene: TRBV6-5
CDR3 protein: ASSFLGLTNEQF

clone size: few
V gene: TRBV25-1
CDR3 protein: ASSESGRENIYNEQS

clone size: once
V gene: TRBV2
CDR3 protein: ASRPGTSSTDTQY

clone size: NA
V gene: TRBV18
CDR3 protein: ASSPGAATDTQY

clone size: many
V gene: TRBV3-1
CDR3 protein: ASSQDRGGVQPQH

clone size: many
V gene: TRBV11-2
CDR3 protein: ASSLVSATNEKLF

clone size: many
V gene: TRBV6-1
CDR3 protein: ASKGPNQPQH

clone size: many
V gene: TRBV6-1
CDR3 protein: ASSLGQGGSSGNTIY

clone size: NA
V gene: TRBV20-1
CDR3 protein: SARPPGQGKKF

clone size: many
V gene: TRBV13
CDR3 protein: ASSSPTSAESYNEQF

clone size: NA
V gene: TRBV6-5
CDR3 protein: ASSSLEGLAF

clone size: many
V gene: TRBV29-1
CDR3 protein: SVVGTGELF

clone size: few
V gene: TRBV10-3
CDR3 protein: AISMTGARLTHSGNTIY

clone size: NA
V gene: TRBV10-3
CDR3 protein: AIKREDLYNEQF

clone size: many
V gene: TRBV7-8
CDR3 protein: ASSFARVRSNQPQH

clone size: many
V gene: TRBV18
CDR3 protein: ASSLRDRGATNEKLF

clone size: many
V gene: TRBV30
CDR3 protein: AWSQGGNSPLH

clone size: few
V gene: TRBV5-1
CDR3 protein: ASLRGASGSADTQY

clone size: few
V gene: TRBV2
CDR3 protein: ASGEPTGGGDGYT

clone size: few
V gene: TRBV7-9
CDR3 protein: ASSPSRDNQPQH

clone size: many
V gene: TRBV13
CDR3 protein: ASSLGDRGGWNTEAF

clone size: NA
V gene: TRBV12-3/TRBV12-4
CDR3 protein: ASSIGLAGVGETQY

clone size: many
V gene: TRBV5-5
CDR3 protein: ASSLRVDGVGTEAF

clone size: many
V gene: TRBV20-1
CDR3 protein: SARTGGTDTQY

clone size: NA
V gene: TRBV2
CDR3 protein: ASSYPSGTGGLETQY

clone size: many
V gene: TRBV28
CDR3 protein: ASSLRGLAVLWYEQY

clone size: NA
V gene: TRBV24-1
CDR3 protein: ATSDPRDGYEQY

clone size: few
V gene: TRBV5-1
CDR3 protein: ASSLELNLPEKLF

clone size: many
V gene: TRBV12-3/TRBV12-4
CDR3 protein: ASSLAQVNTGELF

clone size: NA
V gene: TRBV14
CDR3 protein: ASSPWDLNEKLF

clone size: many
V gene: TRBV28
CDR3 protein: ASSFQTGGAEKLF

clone size: many
V gene: TRBV12-3/TRBV12-4
CDR3 protein: ASSSLADVTDTQY